This T cell receptor (beta chain) was profiled in a study of blood T cells in healthy people across ages. Study-level results: CMV infection status of these donors was not known. Older individuals had lower TCR beta diversity per million T cells (the decline was roughly linear). One million T cells yielded diversity estimates that were considered underestimates.

Primers used in a second PCR of about 7 to 12 cycles were a sample-barcoded 5' primer and a J-beta primer mix. Each CDR3 protein is one row after TCRdb ran MiXCR on the 5' RACE reads. Seen here are 550,000 to 700,000 distinct CDR3 sequences, 25% to 30% observed once, and the top ten hold less than 20%. Comment on this clonotype: Its antigen is as yet unknown.

Germline CDR1 reads DFQATT; CDR2 reads SNEGSKA (reference sequence). Trimming removed 6 bases from V and 3 bases from J, with 10 bases in between. CDR3 length equals 12 residues. The sample was blood. The chain uses TRBV20-1 and TRBJ2-3; D gene unclear. The sequence came from a woman in her sixties or seventies in good health. In nucleotides, the CDR3 is TGCAGTGCACGGCTACCAACAGATACGCAGTATTTT. Amino acids: CSARLPTDTQYF.